This T cell receptor beta chain emerged from a study of control samples from healthy donors and cancer patients. The CDR3 spans 14 residues. The germline gives CDR1 SGHTA, CDR2 FQGTGA. Trimming at V came to 7 bases and at J to 2 bases, leaving 4 bases not matched to a gene. The table came from immunoSEQ multiplex PCR; TCRdb's copy has only in-frame clones and leaves some out. The repertoire includes roughly 69,000 clones, about 90% of them detected once, and under 3% sits in the top ten. The receptor was isolated from a woman aged 50 to 60 with head and neck cancer. The rearrangement joins TRBV7-3 to TRBJ2-2; the match to TRBD1 covers 7 bases. Sample: PBMCs. The CDR3 sequence: CASKRDRNTGELFF. The CDR3 bases are TGTGCCAGCAAAAGGGACAGAAACACCGGGGAGCTGTTTTTT.